Shown below are 4 T cell receptor beta chains from a single sample sequenced in a study of T cell responses to AZD1222 COVID-19 vaccine. Method: immunoSEQ multiplex PCR; TCRdb's copy keeps in-frame clones and lacks some. The table has some 150,000 clones, approximately 88% seen once. The material was peripheral blood, obtained on day 0 of AZD1222 vaccination. The origin of the receptors is an adult in good health.

The rearrangement joins TRBV6-4 to TRBJ2-3; 9 bases match TRBD2. V lost 2 bases and J lost 5; bases outside the gene matches: 8. The germline CDR1 and CDR2 sequences are MRHNA and SNTAGT. This CDR3 is built from 16 residues. CDR3 protein: CASSDQAGGGLDTQYF. The CDR3 DNA reads TGTGCCAGCAGTGACCAAGCGGGAGGAGGGTTAGATACGCAGTATTTT.

This chain connects TRBV7-3 to TRBJ2-6; D gene unclear. The CDR3 totals 17 residues. Trimming left V 0 bases short and J 1 base short, with 10 bases between. Germline CDR1 is SGHTA and CDR2 is FQGTGA. The CDR3 is CASSLTPVGSGANVLTF. As DNA, the CDR3 is TGTGCCAGCAGCTTAACGCCCGTCGGGTCTGGGGCCAACGTCCTGACTTTC. Supplemented by reference TRBV7-3 and TRBJ2-6, the full variable domain reads GAGVSQTPSNKVTEKGKYVELRCDPISGHTALYWYRQSLGQGPEFLIYFQGTGAADDSGLPNDRFFAVRPEGSVSTLKIQRTERGDSAVYLCASSLTPVGSGANVLTFGAGSRLTVL.

The chain links TRBV3-1 (or the pseudogene TRBV3-2) to TRBJ1-1; unclear D gene. The CDR3 sequence is 14 residues long. V was shortened by 1 base and J by 1 base, with 7 bases between the two germline ends. Germline assignment: CDR1 LGHDT and CDR2 YNNKEL (reference sequence). CDR3 sequence: CASSQGHKNTEAFF. The CDR3 DNA reads TGTGCCAGCAGCCAAGGCCACAAGAACACTGAAGCTTTCTTT.

This clone appeared a single time. V usage is TRBV20-1 and J usage is TRBJ1-2; possible D gene TRBD1, 6 bases. With 3 bases removed from V and 6 bases from J, the gap between germline ends came to 14 bases. Germline lookup yields CDR1 DFQATT and CDR2 SNEGSKA (reference sequence). CDR3 length: 13 residues. Here the CDR3 reads CSASSGGRDGYTF. CDR3 DNA sequence: TGCAGTGCTAGTTCCGGGGGCAGGGATGGCTACACCTTC.